These T cell receptor beta chains were read from a single sample in a study of spatial heterogeneity in lung cancer. Each CDR3 protein is one row after TCRdb ran MiXCR on the 5' RACE reads. The repertoire has approximately 81,000 distinct CDR3 sequences, around 13% of them found once; the top ten carry 4.5% to 5.5%. Sequenced material: PBMCs, taken at surgery. These receptor sequences come from a male donor with early-stage non-small cell lung cancer. CDR3s leave out the opening cysteine and the closing phenylalanine or tryptophan.

V gene: TRBV7-9
J gene: TRBJ2-7
CDR3 protein: ASSLPGDPYEQY

V gene: TRBV29-1
J gene: TRBJ2-3
CDR3 protein: SVQLDLAGDTQY

V gene: TRBV30
J gene: TRBJ1-1
CDR3 protein: AWSVAGYVNTEAF

V gene: TRBV2
J gene: TRBJ2-2
CDR3 protein: AGGLEDTGELF

V gene: TRBV2
J gene: TRBJ2-2
CDR3 protein: ASSEPGLGGELF

V gene: TRBV7-3
J gene: TRBJ2-7
CDR3 protein: ASSLGIYDEQY

V gene: TRBV14
J gene: TRBJ2-1
CDR3 protein: ASSHSQGREQF

V gene: TRBV10-1
J gene: TRBJ2-2
CDR3 protein: ASSESGNTGELF

V gene: TRBV29-1
J gene: TRBJ1-2
CDR3 protein: SVQGRYGYT

V gene: TRBV12-3/TRBV12-4
J gene: TRBJ1-5
CDR3 protein: ASRPDRGGQPQH

V gene: TRBV29-1
J gene: TRBJ2-1
CDR3 protein: SAGGGLASHEQF

V gene: TRBV20-1
J gene: TRBJ2-3
CDR3 protein: SASLASGGSDTQY

V gene: TRBV29-1
J gene: TRBJ2-1
CDR3 protein: SVRTGPAIEQF

V gene: TRBV20-1
J gene: TRBJ2-3
CDR3 protein: SARGLAEFTDTQY

V gene: TRBV21-1
J gene: TRBJ1-1
CDR3 protein: ASSKGTGDTEAF

V gene: TRBV2
J gene: TRBJ1-3
CDR3 protein: ASSETGIVGTIY

V gene: TRBV24-1
J gene: TRBJ2-1
CDR3 protein: ATSPNLGAREQF

V gene: TRBV12-3/TRBV12-4
J gene: TRBJ2-1
CDR3 protein: ASSPLGAYNEQF

V gene: TRBV6-5
J gene: TRBJ2-5
CDR3 protein: ASSYPEGTQY

V gene: TRBV19
J gene: TRBJ2-7
CDR3 protein: ASSSLPGQTSYEQY

V gene: TRBV12-3/TRBV12-4
J gene: TRBJ1-1
CDR3 protein: ASTDLGGNTEAF

V gene: TRBV3-1
J gene: TRBJ1-5
CDR3 protein: ASSQANSNQPQH

V gene: TRBV6-1
J gene: TRBJ2-2
CDR3 protein: ASKGADTTGELF

V gene: TRBV11-1
J gene: TRBJ2-5
CDR3 protein: ASSFLPPLTGRTETQY

V gene: TRBV7-9
J gene: TRBJ2-2
CDR3 protein: ASSHRDHTGELF

V gene: TRBV6-6
J gene: TRBJ2-5
CDR3 protein: ASSYSGTGYQETQY

V gene: TRBV19
J gene: TRBJ1-5
CDR3 protein: ASRAQGAEEPQH

V gene: TRBV10-3
J gene: TRBJ2-3
CDR3 protein: AISEKIDTQY

V gene: TRBV3-1
J gene: TRBJ2-1
CDR3 protein: ASSQSLAGFNEQF

V gene: TRBV7-2
J gene: TRBJ2-1
CDR3 protein: ASSLAAGDHEQF

V gene: TRBV27
J gene: TRBJ2-5
CDR3 protein: ASRRLAELQETQY

V gene: TRBV7-3
J gene: TRBJ2-7
CDR3 protein: ASSLKPHEQY

V gene: TRBV29-1
J gene: TRBJ1-2
CDR3 protein: SVEGRNGGYT

V gene: TRBV6-6
J gene: TRBJ2-5
CDR3 protein: ASSPGTSGETQY

V gene: TRBV9
J gene: TRBJ2-3
CDR3 protein: ASSGESDTQY

V gene: TRBV13
J gene: TRBJ2-3
CDR3 protein: ASSPGLAGGSDTQY

V gene: TRBV5-1
J gene: TRBJ1-4
CDR3 protein: ASSLEEGGDEKLF

V gene: TRBV7-9
J gene: TRBJ2-7
CDR3 protein: ASSPDGGQSYEQY

V gene: TRBV5-4
J gene: TRBJ2-4
CDR3 protein: ASSPSSAKNIQY

V gene: TRBV7-9
J gene: TRBJ2-7
CDR3 protein: ASSLSLVDEQY

V gene: TRBV11-2
J gene: TRBJ2-1
CDR3 protein: ASSLLAGGYNEQF

V gene: TRBV12-5
J gene: TRBJ1-1
CDR3 protein: ASGSVGNTEAF

V gene: TRBV7-7
J gene: TRBJ2-1
CDR3 protein: ASSPFSGGKINEQF

V gene: TRBV20-1
J gene: TRBJ2-5
CDR3 protein: SAKTSGGQETQY

V gene: TRBV30
J gene: TRBJ1-5
CDR3 protein: AWSPMGGISNQPQH

V gene: TRBV15
J gene: TRBJ2-5
CDR3 protein: ATSDYSDAPVVETQY

V gene: TRBV14
J gene: TRBJ1-3
CDR3 protein: ASSPSRQTGNTIY

V gene: TRBV5-1
J gene: TRBJ2-7
CDR3 protein: ASSPYTPGLSSYEQY

V gene: TRBV7-2
J gene: TRBJ2-5
CDR3 protein: ASSLTWRGDETQY

V gene: TRBV7-3
J gene: TRBJ2-1
CDR3 protein: ASSLGQGLQF

V gene: TRBV29-1
J gene: TRBJ2-2
CDR3 protein: SVTGGEAREELF

V gene: TRBV5-5
J gene: TRBJ1-2
CDR3 protein: ASSLVPGNYGYT

V gene: TRBV7-9
J gene: TRBJ2-3
CDR3 protein: ASNRERTDTQY

V gene: TRBV9
J gene: TRBJ1-2
CDR3 protein: ASSAGTGGNYGYT

V gene: TRBV7-9
J gene: TRBJ2-1
CDR3 protein: ASSTASGGASYEQF

V gene: TRBV2
J gene: TRBJ1-1
CDR3 protein: ASSDELGQANTEAF

V gene: TRBV5-6
J gene: TRBJ2-7
CDR3 protein: ASSLDLDEQY

V gene: TRBV30
J gene: TRBJ1-1
CDR3 protein: AWTTGPRAEAF

V gene: TRBV20-1
J gene: TRBJ2-7
CDR3 protein: SAYSGRTHEQY